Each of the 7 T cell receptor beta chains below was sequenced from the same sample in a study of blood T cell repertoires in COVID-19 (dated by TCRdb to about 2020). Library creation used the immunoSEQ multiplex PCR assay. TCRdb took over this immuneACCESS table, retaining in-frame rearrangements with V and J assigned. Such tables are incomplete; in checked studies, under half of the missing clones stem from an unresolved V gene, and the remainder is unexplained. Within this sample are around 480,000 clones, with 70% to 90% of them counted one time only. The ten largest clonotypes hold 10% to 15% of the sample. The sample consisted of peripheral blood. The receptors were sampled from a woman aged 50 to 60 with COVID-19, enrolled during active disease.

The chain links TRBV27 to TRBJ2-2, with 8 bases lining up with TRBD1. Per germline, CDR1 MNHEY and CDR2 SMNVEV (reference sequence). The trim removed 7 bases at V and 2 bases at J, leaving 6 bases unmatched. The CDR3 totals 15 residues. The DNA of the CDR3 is TGTGCCAGCACCAGGACAGGGATAAACACCGGGGAGCTGTTTTTT. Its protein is CASTRTGINTGELFF.

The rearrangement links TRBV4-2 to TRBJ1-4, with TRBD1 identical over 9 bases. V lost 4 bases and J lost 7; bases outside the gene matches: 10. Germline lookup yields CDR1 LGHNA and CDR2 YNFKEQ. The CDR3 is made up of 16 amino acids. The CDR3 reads CASSLRPGQGPEKLFF. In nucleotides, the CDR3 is TGTGCCAGCAGCCTCCGTCCGGGACAGGGTCCTGAAAAACTGTTTTTT.

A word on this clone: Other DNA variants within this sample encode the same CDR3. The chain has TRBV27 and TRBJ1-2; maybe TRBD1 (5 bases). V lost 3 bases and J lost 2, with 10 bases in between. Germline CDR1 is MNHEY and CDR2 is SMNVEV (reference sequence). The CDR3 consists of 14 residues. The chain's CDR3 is CASSFAGSNYGYTF. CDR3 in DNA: TGTGCCAGCAGTTTTGCAGGGTCGAACTATGGCTACACCTTC.

CDR3 region: CATRNTNSGNTIYF. CDR3 DNA: TGTGCCACACGAAACACAAACTCTGGAAACACCATATATTTT. The V call is TRBV6-5, the J call TRBJ1-3, with D unclear. Per the germline V gene, CDR1 is MNHEY and CDR2 is SVGAGI. CDR3 length: 14 residues. Trimming pared 10 bases from V and 0 bases from J, leaving 13 bases between.

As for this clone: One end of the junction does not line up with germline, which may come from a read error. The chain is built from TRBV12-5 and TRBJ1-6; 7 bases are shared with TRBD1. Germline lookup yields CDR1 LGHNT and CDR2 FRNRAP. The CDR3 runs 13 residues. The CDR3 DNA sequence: TGTGCTAGTGGTTTGACAGGGGTCCAACCCCCCCACTTT. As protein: CASGLTGVQPPHF. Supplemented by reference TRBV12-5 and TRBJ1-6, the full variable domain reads DARVTQTPRHKVTEMGQEVTMRCQPILGHNTVFWYRQTMMQGLELLAYFRNRAPLDDSGMPKDRFSAEMPDATLATLKIQPSEPRDSAVYFCASGLTGVQPPHFGNGTRLTVT.

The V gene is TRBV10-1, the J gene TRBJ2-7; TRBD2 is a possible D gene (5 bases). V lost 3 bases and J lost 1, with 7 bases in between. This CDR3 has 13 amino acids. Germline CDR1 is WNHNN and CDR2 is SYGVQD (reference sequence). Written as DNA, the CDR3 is TGCGCCAGCAGTGACCCGGGGTCCTACGAGCAGTACTTC. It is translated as CASSDPGSYEQYF.

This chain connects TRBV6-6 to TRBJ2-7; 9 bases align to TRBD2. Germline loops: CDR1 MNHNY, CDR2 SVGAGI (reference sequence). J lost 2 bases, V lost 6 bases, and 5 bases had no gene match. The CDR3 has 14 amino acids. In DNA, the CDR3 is TGTGCCAGCAGCATGCTAGCGGGGACCTACGAGCAGTACTTC. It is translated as CASSMLAGTYEQYF.